The rows below give T cell receptor beta chains drawn from one sample of a study of T cells after yellow fever vaccination. In TCRdb, the 5' RACE reads were re-called with MiXCR into one record per CDR3 protein. Among about 320,000 distinct CDR3 sequences listed, roughly 4.3% were seen once. Sequencing used PBMCs, obtained 15 days after the yellow fever booster vaccination. The receptors derive from a man between 18 and 29 years old who received the YFV17D yellow fever vaccine. The CDR3 runs from the conserved cysteine through the conserved F or W. The D gene is left open where the match is weak. The size of a clone is reported for some rows only, either as once, few or many, or as a class for expanded clones.

d_call,clone_size,v_call,j_call,cdr3_nt,cdr3_aa
-,-,TRBV3-1,TRBJ2-2,TGTGCCAGCAGCTATAGACAGATTACCGGGGAGCTGTTTTTT,CASSYRQITGELFF
-,many,TRBV4-1,TRBJ1-1,TGCGCCAGCAGCCATTCAGGGTATAGCACTGAAGCTTTCTTT,CASSHSGYSTEAFF
TRBD1,-,TRBV5-1,TRBJ2-5,TGCGCCAGCAGCTACCTCGGGGCAGGGGGAGAGACCCAGTACTTC,CASSYLGAGGETQYF
-,many,TRBV20-1,TRBJ1-1,TGCAGTGTCGCTCGGAGCCCCGAGGCTTTCTTT,CSVARSPEAFF
-,-,TRBV7-2,TRBJ1-6,TGTGCCAGCACCTCAGGACGGAGCTATAATTCACCCCTCCACTTT,CASTSGRSYNSPLHF
-,few,TRBV28,TRBJ1-3,TGTGCCAGCAGTTTCGGAGGGGGAGGAAACACCATATATTTT,CASSFGGGGNTIYF
-,many,TRBV12-3/TRBV12-4,TRBJ2-1,TGTGCCAGCAGTTTTGACAGCGTATCCTTCAATGAGCAGTTCTTC,CASSFDSVSFNEQFF
-,few,TRBV12-3/TRBV12-4,TRBJ2-3,TGTGCCAGCAGTTGGGAGCGGGTTAGCACAGATACGCAGTATTTT,CASSWERVSTDTQYF
TRBD2,few,TRBV18,TRBJ2-3,TGTGCCAGCTCTCCTACACTAGCGCCAGGGGATACGCAGTATTTT,CASSPTLAPGDTQYF
TRBD1,many,TRBV5-1,TRBJ2-1,TGCGCCAGCAGCTTGGTGGGGACAGGGAATGAGCAGTTCTTC,CASSLVGTGNEQFF
-,many,TRBV14,TRBJ1-1,TGTGCCAGCAGCCGGTTCACATACACTGAAGCTTTCTTT,CASSRFTYTEAFF
-,many,TRBV6-5,TRBJ2-5,TGTGCCAGCTACCCGGCCGTCCAAGAGACCCAGTACTTC,CASYPAVQETQYF
-,many,TRBV4-3,TRBJ2-5,TGCGCCAGCAGCCACGGGGGGCCCAGGGAGACCCAGTACTTC,CASSHGGPRETQYF
-,many,TRBV5-1,TRBJ2-2,TGCGCCAGCAGCACCGGGAACCAAGCCGGGGAGCTGTTTTTT,CASSTGNQAGELFF
TRBD1,many,TRBV5-1,TRBJ1-1,TGCGCCAGCAGCCCACAGGGGGCCGGTGAAGCTTTCTTT,CASSPQGAGEAFF
-,-,TRBV19,TRBJ2-2,TGTGCCAGTTTGTGGTCAGCCGCGAACACCGGGGAGCTGTTTTTT,CASLWSAANTGELFF
TRBD2,few,TRBV12-3/TRBV12-4,TRBJ2-3,TGTGCCAGCCACCCTGAGCGGGGAATAGGAGATACGCAGTATTTT,CASHPERGIGDTQYF
TRBD1,few,TRBV7-9,TRBJ1-1,TGTGCCAGCAGCTTAGCGAGATCAGGGGGCGATGACACTGAAGCTTTCTTT,CASSLARSGGDDTEAFF
-,few,TRBV5-1,TRBJ2-7,TGCGCCAGCACCCCCGGTCTCCGAGACTTTCCGCCTACCGAGCAGTACTTC,CASTPGLRDFPPTEQYF
TRBD1,-,TRBV29-1,TRBJ1-2,TGCAGCGCCACGACAGGGGGCGACTATGGCTACACCTTC,CSATTGGDYGYTF
TRBD1,many,TRBV6-5,TRBJ2-3,TGTGCCAGCAGACAGGGGTGGAGCACAGATACGCAGTATTTT,CASRQGWSTDTQYF
-,many,TRBV4-2,TRBJ1-4,TGTGCCAGCAGCCAAGATTGGAGACCACGGGAAAAACTGTTTTTT,CASSQDWRPREKLFF
-,many,TRBV5-1,TRBJ2-2,TGCGCCAGCAGCTTGCGGGGACAGAACACCGGGGAGCTGTTTTTT,CASSLRGQNTGELFF
-,many,TRBV27,TRBJ2-7,TGTGCCAGCAGTTACCGGGCCACAACATACGAGCAGTACTTC,CASSYRATTYEQYF
TRBD1,many,TRBV13,TRBJ2-3,TGTGCCAGCAGCTCCGGGACAGGGCAGGGAAATACGCAGTATTTT,CASSSGTGQGNTQYF
-,few,TRBV12-3/TRBV12-4,TRBJ2-2,TGTGCCAGCAGTTTACAGCGGCCCGGGGAGCTGTTTTTT,CASSLQRPGELFF
-,-,TRBV6-5,TRBJ1-3,TGTGCCAGCAGTTACCGGGGGGTCCCCTCTGGAAACACCATATATTTT,CASSYRGVPSGNTIYF
-,many,TRBV28,TRBJ2-5,TGTGCCAGCAGTAGGGGGGGCGGAGAGACCCAGTACTTC,CASSRGGGETQYF
-,few,TRBV5-5,TRBJ1-1,TGTGCCAGCAGTTCCCCGGGGGGTAATATTAACACTGAAGCTTTCTTT,CASSSPGGNINTEAFF
-,-,TRBV18,TRBJ2-2,TGTGCCAGCTCACCATACGGAAGGGAGCTGTTTTTT,CASSPYGRELFF
TRBD1,many,TRBV11-2,TRBJ2-4,TGTGCCAGCAGCCACATTCGGACAGGGGTTCAAGCCAAAAACATTCAGTACTTC,CASSHIRTGVQAKNIQYF
TRBD1,many,TRBV6-2/TRBV6-3,TRBJ1-6,TGTGCCAGCAGTTACTCGATTACTTCCGGGACAGGGGAAAATTCACCCCTCCACTTT,CASSYSITSGTGENSPLHF
-,many,TRBV12-3/TRBV12-4,TRBJ1-3,TGTGCCAGCAGCGAACACACTGGAAACACCATATATTTT,CASSEHTGNTIYF
-,-,TRBV7-2,TRBJ2-6,TGTGCCAGCAGCTTCACAGTGACTGGGGCCAACGTCCTGACTTTC,CASSFTVTGANVLTF
-,many,TRBV7-2,TRBJ2-1,TGTGCCAGCAGCCGGAACGGGGTCTCCTACAATGAGCAGTTCTTC,CASSRNGVSYNEQFF
TRBD2,-,TRBV5-1,TRBJ2-5,TGCGCCAGCAGCCAGGACTCCGCGGGGGGAGAGACCCAGTACTTC,CASSQDSAGGETQYF
-,-,TRBV7-9,TRBJ1-4,TGTGCCAGCAGCTTTCAACCGGGACTTCGGCGGGCTAATGAAAAACTGTTTTTT,CASSFQPGLRRANEKLFF
TRBD1,-,TRBV27,TRBJ2-7,TGTGCCAGCAGCTACAGGGGCCGCTACGAGCAGTACTTC,CASSYRGRYEQYF
-,-,TRBV24-1,TRBJ1-1,TGTGCCACCCGGGGGCAAATTGAAGCTTTCTTT,CATRGQIEAFF
-,few,TRBV12-3/TRBV12-4,TRBJ2-4,TGTGCCAGCAGTTACATTATCCCCCGGGGTACCAAAAACATTCAGTACTTC,CASSYIIPRGTKNIQYF
TRBD2,-,TRBV12-3/TRBV12-4,TRBJ2-2,TGTGCCAGCAGTCGGGGGGGAGCCGGGGAGCTGTTTTTT,CASSRGGAGELFF
-,many,TRBV2,TRBJ2-7,TGTGCCAGCAGTCCGACAGGGAGGGAGCAGTACTTC,CASSPTGREQYF
TRBD1,-,TRBV5-5,TRBJ2-7,TGTGCCAGCAGTGCTACCGGGACAGGGTTCGTCGAGCAGTACTTC,CASSATGTGFVEQYF
-,many,TRBV4-2,TRBJ1-2,TGTGCCAGCAGCCAAGCCCACGGGACAAGATTTTATGGCTACACCTTC,CASSQAHGTRFYGYTF
-,few,TRBV7-2,TRBJ2-3,TGTGCCAGCAGCTTAGGGAGTTGGGGTAGCCCAGATACGCAGTATTTT,CASSLGSWGSPDTQYF
TRBD1,-,TRBV30,TRBJ1-4,TGTGCCTGGAGTACTCACCGACAGGGAGGTGAAAAACTGTTTTTT,CAWSTHRQGGEKLFF
TRBD1,-,TRBV28,TRBJ2-5,TGTGCCAGCACCCAGACAGGGTGGGCGGAGACCCAGTACTTC,CASTQTGWAETQYF